This TCR beta chain is from a study of blood T cell repertoires in COVID-19. Study overall: Samples came from the United States, Italy and Spain, spanning acute and convalescent COVID-19. The cDNA or gDNA used as material had been derived from T cells, B-cell-depleted T cells, or PBMCs.

In the study's own analysis: Reference gene primer amplification yielded estimated nucleated cell counts. Sequenced by immunoSEQ multiplex PCR; TCRdb stores in-frame clones only, minus some. V and J calls and clone size are those listed in that table; D and trimming were worked out from the DNA. The top ten clones hold around 0.99% of a sample with over 250,000 clones, more than 75% of them seen once. The sequencing input was peripheral blood. This clonotype was obtained from a woman in her forties who had recovered from COVID-19.

The CDR3 region is CASSERGGLGNTIYF. CDR3 nucleotides: TGTGCCAGCAGTGAAAGGGGGGGGCTGGGAAACACCATATATTTT. The rearrangement links TRBV6-1 to TRBJ1-3, with D perhaps matching TRBD1 (6 bases). The CDR3 runs 15 residues. V was cut by 2 bases and J by 4 bases, with 12 bases left in between. CDR1 and CDR2 from the germline V gene are MNHNS and SASEGT.